The 31 T cell receptor beta chains below all came from one sample that was sequenced in a study of T-cell memory formation after mild COVID-19. MiXCR was run by TCRdb on the 5' RACE reads, yielding one entry per CDR3 protein. The sample carries 350,000 to 500,000 distinct CDR3 sequences, about a sixth recorded once. Sequencing was carried out using PBMCs or a T cell subset sorted from them (not recorded which). The source of these receptors is a man younger than 35 who had mild COVID-19 (a few samples of this study predate the infection). Cell type and time point are not known.

This clonotype was seen only a few times. V gene TRBV2 combines with J gene TRBJ2-6; possible D gene TRBD1, 6 bases. The CDR3 consists of 16 residues. V was pared by 6 bases and J by 2 bases, with 14 bases between. The germline V gene encodes CDR1 SNHLY and CDR2 FYNNEI. In nucleotides, the CDR3 is TGTGCCAGCAGCGGGCCAGGGGTGGCTGGGGCCAACGTCCTGACTTTC. It specifies CASSGPGVAGANVLTF.

The chain links TRBV5-6 to TRBJ2-7, with TRBD1 as a possible D gene (6 bases). The V gene lost 2 bases and the J gene lost 2 bases, with 17 bases spanning the gap. CDR1 and CDR2 (germline): SGHDT, YYEEEE. This CDR3 spans 16 amino acids. CDR3 amino acids: CASSFDPGHSPYEQYF. The DNA for the CDR3 is TGTGCCAGCAGCTTTGATCCGGGACACTCCCCCTACGAGCAGTACTTC.

The rearrangement links TRBV7-2 to TRBJ1-2, with D perhaps TRBD1 (5 bases). V lost 3 bases and J lost 2, with 13 bases in between. The CDR3 extends over 15 amino acids. CDR1 is SGHTA, CDR2 FQGNSA, per germline. CDR3 nucleotide sequence: TGTGCCAGCAGCTTCCGACCGGGGGGGAACTATGGCTACACCTTC. This codes for CASSFRPGGNYGYTF.

The chain links TRBV28 to TRBJ1-2; D remains unclear. The CDR3 length is 13 residues. The germline gives CDR1 MDHEN, CDR2 SYDVKM. V dropped 4 bases and J dropped 7 bases, with 13 bases sitting between them. The CDR3 region is CASSSQKLSGYTF. The CDR3 DNA reads TGTGCCAGCAGTTCACAGAAGCTTTCTGGCTACACCTTC.

The chain combines TRBV29-1 with TRBJ2-7, with D unclear. Germline CDR1 and CDR2: SQVTM and ANQGSEA. V lost 4 bases to trimming and J lost 6 bases, with 10 bases between them. The CDR3 runs to 11 residues. CDR3 region: CSVGVYSEQYF. The DNA of the CDR3 is TGCAGCGTTGGCGTCTACTCCGAGCAGTACTTC.

The chain recombines TRBV5-1 with TRBJ2-1, with 9 bases lining up with TRBD1. There are 15 residues in the CDR3. The ends lost 6 bases at V and 8 bases at J; junction bases unmatched: 12. Germline CDR1 SGHRS, CDR2 YFSETQ. CDR3 sequence: CASTHDRGILDEQFF. In DNA, the CDR3 is TGCGCCAGCACACATGACAGGGGGATTCTAGATGAGCAGTTCTTC.

The V gene is TRBV24-1, the J gene TRBJ2-5; the D is unclear. Per the germline V gene, CDR1 is KGHDR and CDR2 is SFDVKD. This CDR3 is 13 amino acids long. Trimming cost V 1 base and J 5 bases, with 7 bases left between them. CDR3 sequence reads: CATSDLEAETQYF. In DNA form, the CDR3 reads TGTGCCACCAGTGATTTAGAAGCGGAGACCCAGTACTTC.

The table lists this clonotype with many counts. This chain joins TRBV12-3 or TRBV12-4 and TRBJ2-5, with D maybe TRBD1 (5 bases). V was trimmed by 3 bases and J by 7 bases, leaving 12 bases between them. This CDR3 is built from 13 residues. CDR3 DNA sequence: TGTGCCAGCAGTTTGGGGCTGAAGGGGACCCAGTACTTC. This translates into CASSLGLKGTQYF.

This clonotype has more than one count but fewer than ten. The chain carries TRBV10-3 and TRBJ1-5; weak D call: TRBD1 (6 bases). CDR3 size: 15 residues. The V gene's germline CDR1 is ENHRY and CDR2 SYGVKD. The V end was cut by 3 bases, the J end by 1 base, with 10 bases between. In DNA, the CDR3 is TGTGCCATCAGTGATGGGGGGCTAAGCAATCAGCCCCAGCATTTT. It is translated as CAISDGGLSNQPQHF.

The V gene is TRBV7-2, the J gene TRBJ2-3; a possible D gene is TRBD2 (7 bases). V was cut by 1 base and J by 4 bases, with 12 bases left in between. Per germline, CDR1 SGHTA and CDR2 FQGNSA. The CDR3 contains 15 residues. In nucleotides, the CDR3 is TGTGCCAGCAGCTTAGATCGGGGGGCCGCAGATACGCAGTATTTT. This sequence encodes CASSLDRGAADTQYF.

This chain links TRBV12-3 or TRBV12-4 with TRBJ1-5; 9 bases map to TRBD1. This CDR3 region has 14 residues. After removal of 5 bases from V and 6 bases from J, the junction contained 5 bases not matched to a gene. The CDR3 loop is CASSRGQGFQPQHF. As DNA, the CDR3 is TGTGCCAGCAGTCGGGGACAGGGCTTTCAGCCCCAGCATTTT.

This clonotype was seen at least ten times. This chain uses TRBV15 with TRBJ1-3, with D uncertain. Trimming took 0 bases from V and 3 from J, leaving 15 bases between them. The germline gives CDR1 LNHNV, CDR2 YYDKDF (reference sequence). The CDR3 totals 17 residues. The CDR3 reads CATSRDQGSWDGNTIYF. The CDR3 DNA follows: TGTGCCACCAGCAGAGATCAAGGTTCCTGGGATGGAAACACCATATATTTT.

A word on this clonotype: A read error may produce the germline difference seen at one junction end. This rearrangement joins TRBV6-2 or TRBV6-3 to TRBJ2-2, with TRBD2 matching 8 bases. CDR3 length: 13 amino acids. The germline V gene encodes CDR1 MNHEY and CDR2 SVGEGT. CDR3 residues: CASSSGGTGKLFF. The CDR3 DNA sequence: TGTGCCAGCAGCTCGGGGGGGACCGGGAAGCTGTTTTTT.

This chain joins TRBV5-1 and TRBJ1-4; possibly TRBD1 for D (5 bases). The CDR3 has 16 amino acids. V shed 4 bases and J shed 5 bases, with 18 bases lying between them. Per germline, CDR1 SGHRS and CDR2 YFSETQ. CDR3 sequence: CASSRTSNWPNEKLFF. The DNA of the CDR3 is TGCGCCAGCAGCCGGACATCCAATTGGCCAAATGAAAAACTGTTTTTT.

This clonotype was picked up a small number of times. This chain uses TRBV12-3 or TRBV12-4 with TRBJ2-2, with 9 bases fitting TRBD1. V shed 2 bases and J 7 bases; nucleotides not matched to a gene: 5. The CDR3 is 15 residues long. CDR3: CASSLQDRGNGELFF. In DNA form, the CDR3 reads TGTGCCAGCAGTTTACAGGACAGGGGTAACGGGGAGCTGTTTTTT.

To note about this clonotype: An end of the junction differs from the germline gene, which may be a read error. The chain is built from TRBV7-2 and TRBJ2-2; 7 positions match TRBD1. The CDR3 runs 14 residues. The germline V gene encodes CDR1 SGHTA and CDR2 FQGNSA. CDR3 sequence reads: CASSQGQNTWELFF. The DNA of the CDR3 is TGTGCCAGCAGCCAGGGACAGAACACCTGGGAGCTGTTTTTT.

V and J are TRBV19 and TRBJ2-1; D not resolved. The CDR3 runs to 15 residues. V lost 3 bases and J lost 0, with 9 bases in between. Germline V lookup: CDR1 LNHDA, CDR2 SQIVND (reference sequence). The DNA for the CDR3 is TGTGCCAGTAGTATTGGCGATAGCTCCTACAATGAGCAGTTCTTC. Translation gives CASSIGDSSYNEQFF.

The table lists this clonotype with a count of one. The rearrangement uses TRBV6-2 or TRBV6-3 and TRBJ2-7, with 10 bases lining up with TRBD1. J was trimmed by 3 bases and V by 0 bases; bases with no gene match: 8. CDR1 is MNHEY and CDR2 is SVGEGT in the germline V gene. This CDR3 comprises 17 residues. The CDR3 loop is CASSYSTVGTGDYEQYV. The CDR3 region has the DNA TGTGCCAGCAGTTACTCGACCGTCGGGACAGGGGACTACGAGCAGTACGTC.

This clonotype has a handful of counts. The chain joins TRBV20-1 to TRBJ1-3, with D uncertain. V lost 4 bases to trimming and J lost 0 bases, with 10 bases between them. Germline lookup yields CDR1 DFQATT and CDR2 SNEGSKA (reference sequence). CDR3 length: 14 residues. CDR3 sequence (DNA): TGCAGTGCTACGGCCCCCGACTCTGGAAACACCATATATTTT. This gives the protein CSATAPDSGNTIYF.

V is TRBV12-3 or TRBV12-4 and J is TRBJ2-3; D ambiguous. The CDR3 covers 15 residues. V lost 6 bases to trimming and J lost 2 bases, with 15 bases between them. In DNA, the CDR3 is TGTGCCAGCAGCTTAAGGTCGGCTAACACAGATACGCAGTATTTT. Translated: CASSLRSANTDTQYF.

This clonotype appeared a few times. V and J are TRBV10-2 and TRBJ1-6, with 7 bases lining up with TRBD1. V lost 6 bases and J lost 13; bases outside the gene matches: 12. Germline V gives CDR1 WSHSY, CDR2 SAAADI. The CDR3 contains 14 residues. In DNA, the CDR3 is TGCGCCAGCAGCGCCGGGACAGCCGAATATCCCCTCCACTTT. Amino acids: CASSAGTAEYPLHF.

This clonotype was picked up many times. The J gene is TRBJ2-5, the V gene TRBV11-2; a possible D gene is TRBD1 (6 bases). Per the germline V gene, CDR1 is SGHAT and CDR2 is FQNNGV. The V end lost 5 bases, the J end lost 2 bases, and 15 bases lay between the germline ends. The CDR3 covers 15 residues. The CDR3 DNA is TGTGCCAGCAGCGCGGCAGGGGTCACACAAGAGACCCAGTACTTC. This codes for CASSAAGVTQETQYF.

There are many counts of this clonotype. The chain links TRBV6-5 to TRBJ1-1; D is perhaps TRBD1 (6 bases). Trimming took 0 bases from V and 1 from J, leaving 9 bases between them. Germline lookup yields CDR1 MNHEY and CDR2 SVGAGI. The CDR3 runs to 15 residues. CDR3 DNA sequence: TGTGCCAGCAGTTACTCCGGGACACAGAACACTGAAGCTTTCTTT. This encodes CASSYSGTQNTEAFF.

This clonotype was seen many times. The chain couples TRBV2 to TRBJ2-5; 7 bases match TRBD1. The germline V gene encodes CDR1 SNHLY and CDR2 FYNNEI. The CDR3 length is 13 residues. Trimming at V came to 9 bases and at J to 1 base, leaving 5 bases not matched to a gene. The chain's CDR3 is CASSRDSQETQYF. Written as DNA, the CDR3 is TGTGCCAGTTCCCGGGACAGCCAAGAGACCCAGTACTTC.

This chain links TRBV18 with TRBJ2-4; 13 positions agree with TRBD2. Germline V gene data show CDR1 as KGHSH and CDR2 as LQKENI. V was pared by 3 bases and J by 8 bases, with 4 bases of the junction left unmatched. This CDR3 contains 15 residues. The CDR3 loop reads CASSPGLAGADIQYF. In DNA form, the CDR3 reads TGTGCCAGCTCACCTGGACTAGCGGGGGCTGACATTCAGTACTTC.

This clonotype occurred a few times. The chain combines TRBV7-9 with TRBJ2-7; 8 nucleotides agree with TRBD1. The CDR3 is 14 amino acids. Germline V gene sequence: CDR1 SEHNR, CDR2 FQNEAQ (reference sequence). Losses at the gene ends were 4 bases for V and 4 bases for J; bases not matched to a gene: 6. The CDR3 nucleotides are TGTGCCAGCAGCTCTGGACAGGGAATTTACGAGCAGTACTTC. Amino acids: CASSSGQGIYEQYF. The complete variable domain, with remaining parts taken from reference TRBV7-9 and TRBJ2-7, reads DTGVSQNPRHKITKRGQNVTFRCDPISEHNRLYWYRQTLGQGPEFLTYFQNEAQLEKSRLLSDRFSAERPKGSFSTLEIQRTEQGDSAMYLCASSSGQGIYEQYFGPGTRLTVT.

The rearrangement joins TRBV12-3 or TRBV12-4 to TRBJ2-7; D is ambiguous. The CDR3 covers 13 residues. Trimming took 6 bases from V and 2 from J, leaving 11 bases between them. The CDR3 nucleotides are TGTGCCAGCAGCCGTGCTTACCCCTACGAGCAGTACTTC. This codes for CASSRAYPYEQYF.

This clonotype was counted a few times. The chain is built from TRBV5-4 and TRBJ1-2; D not certain. This CDR3 is 12 amino acids long. In germline, CDR1 is SGHNT, CDR2 YYREEE (reference sequence). Trimming removed 7 bases from V and 4 bases from J, with 11 bases in between. The CDR3 region is CASGKDAYGYTF. The CDR3 DNA follows: TGTGCCAGCGGAAAGGACGCCTATGGCTACACCTTC.

This clonotype was seen many times. V and J are TRBV7-8 and TRBJ2-1; perhaps TRBD2 as D (6 bases). The CDR3 has 12 amino acids. V lost 4 bases to trimming and J lost 7 bases, with 8 bases between them. The germline V gene encodes CDR1 SGHVS and CDR2 FQNEAQ. The chain's CDR3 is CASSSLANEQFF. CDR3 nucleotides: TGTGCCAGCAGCTCACTAGCTAATGAGCAGTTCTTC. Using reference TRBV7-8 and TRBJ2-1 for the parts outside the CDR3, the full variable domain is GAGVSQSPRYKVAKRGQDVALRCDPISGHVSLFWYQQALGQGPEFLTYFQNEAQLDKSGLPSDRFFAERPEGSVSTLKIQRTQQEDSAVYLCASSSLANEQFFGPGTRLTVL.

In nucleotides, the CDR3 is TGCAGCGTAGCACGGACAGGCGGGCAAGAGACCCAGTACTTC. It is translated as CSVARTGGQETQYF. The chain carries TRBV29-1 and TRBJ2-5; TRBD1 matches 7 bases. After removal of 6 bases from V and 2 bases from J, the junction contained 9 bases not matched to a gene. This CDR3 contains 14 residues. In germline, CDR1 is SQVTM, CDR2 ANQGSEA.

This clonotype was recorded a few times. The chain is built from TRBV6-6 and TRBJ2-5, with D hard to call. The germline CDR1 and CDR2 sequences are MNHNY and SVGAGI (reference sequence). The ends were cut back, 0 bases at V and 7 bases at J, with 15 bases in the middle. CDR3 length: 15 residues. CDR3 bases: TGTGCCAGCAGTTACTCGAACCAGGCCGCATCGACCCAGTACTTC. It specifies CASSYSNQAASTQYF.